This T cell receptor (beta chain) was identified during a study of cytomegalovirus exposure and HLA in healthy donors. This clone turned up a few times. Its antigen is undetermined. Use of 60 Vbeta and 13 Jbeta primers characterized the PCR. Libraries were prepared by immunoSEQ multiplex PCR; TCRdb keeps only in-frame clonotypes and omits some of them. The data hold about 110,000 clones, with approximately 72% observed a single time. Findings and limits, study-wide: Later analysis identified several of the most significant clusters that appeared linked to common viral pathogens.

Sequenced input: PBMCs. The receptor was isolated from a man aged 25 to 40 in good health and CMV-seronegative.

The CDR3 here is CASSTPGIEKLFF. Written as DNA, the CDR3 is TGTGCCAGCAGTACCCCGGGGATAGAAAAACTGTTTTTT. This sequence joins TRBV6-5 and TRBJ1-4; D not resolved. Germline lookup yields CDR1 MNHEY and CDR2 SVGAGI. V lost 5 bases to trimming and J lost 8 bases, with 12 bases between them. CDR3 length equals 13 residues.